The text below deals with one T cell receptor (beta chain). CDR3 length: 12 amino acids. With 7 bases removed from V and 3 bases from J, the gap between germline ends came to 10 bases. Looked up from germline, CDR1 is ENHRY and CDR2 is SYGVKD. This sample stems from a study of blood T cell repertoires in COVID-19. The protocol was immunoSEQ multiplex PCR, while the TCRdb copy is restricted to in-frame clones and leaves out a portion. Of under 200,000 clones listed, about 80% are singletons. The sequenced sample consisted of peripheral blood. The receptor was derived from a man aged 55-75 years with acute or convalescent COVID-19. The chain combines TRBV10-3 with TRBJ2-7; D gene ambiguous. The CDR3 loop reads CAITSPGYEQYF. The CDR3 DNA sequence: TGTGCCATCACCTCCCCGGGCTACGAGCAGTACTTC.